This T cell receptor beta chain emerged from a study of blood T cells in healthy people across ages. With regard to this clonotype: Its antigen is undetermined.

Study observations and caveats: Naive T cell percentage showed a strong correlation with TCR beta diversity. Measured against age, TCR beta diversity per million T cells decreased in a roughly linear manner.

CDR1 and CDR2 (germline): DFQATT, SNEGSKA (reference sequence). CDR3 length: 15 residues. The J segment lost 8 bases and the V segment lost 5 bases, leaving 14 bases of the junction unmatched. A second PCR, run for about 7 to 11 cycles, used a sample-barcoded 5' primer plus a J-beta primer mix. TCRdb independently ran MiXCR on the 5' RACE reads; one entry per CDR3 protein. The sample has over a million distinct CDR3 sequences, approximately 43% seen once; the top ten hold approximately 4%. This chain uses TRBV20-1 with TRBJ2-1, with 8 bases lining up with TRBD2. This TCR came from a woman under 30 in good health. Sequences were obtained from blood. The CDR3 DNA follows: TGCAGTGCTTATCCCGGACTAGCTCCGAACCATGAGCAGTTCTTC. It yields the protein CSAYPGLAPNHEQFF.